This TCR beta chain was sequenced in a study of shared clonotypes between healthy human individuals. Sequenced by immunoSEQ multiplex PCR; TCRdb stores in-frame clones only, minus some. In the table there are roughly 700,000 clones, around two thirds of which are singletons. Between the trimmed V and J ends, which lost 5 bases and 6 bases, there was a span of 7 bases. The CDR3 covers 12 residues. The germline V gene has CDR1 MNHNS and CDR2 SASEGT. The gene calls are TRBV6-1 and TRBJ2-2; the D is unclear. This sequence originates from a woman under 40 in good health. Material for sequencing was memory CD4+ T cells sorted from blood. Subset reported: CD45RA-negative fraction. The CDR3, as DNA: TGTGCCAGCAGTACGTACCCCGGGGAGCTGTTTTTT. Translating gives CASSTYPGELFF.